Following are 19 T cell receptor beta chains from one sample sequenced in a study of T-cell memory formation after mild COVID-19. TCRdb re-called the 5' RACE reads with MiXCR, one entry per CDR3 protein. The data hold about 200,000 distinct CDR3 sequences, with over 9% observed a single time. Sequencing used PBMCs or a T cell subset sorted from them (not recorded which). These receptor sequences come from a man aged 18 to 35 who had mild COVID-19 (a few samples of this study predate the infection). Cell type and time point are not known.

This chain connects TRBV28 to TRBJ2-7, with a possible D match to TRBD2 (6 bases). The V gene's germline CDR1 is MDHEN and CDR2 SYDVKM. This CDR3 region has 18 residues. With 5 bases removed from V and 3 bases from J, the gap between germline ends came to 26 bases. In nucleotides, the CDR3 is TGTGCCAGCAGTACCCTCGGGCGGGGCTTTTCCCACCACTACGAGCAGTACGTC. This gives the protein CASSTLGRGFSHHYEQYV.

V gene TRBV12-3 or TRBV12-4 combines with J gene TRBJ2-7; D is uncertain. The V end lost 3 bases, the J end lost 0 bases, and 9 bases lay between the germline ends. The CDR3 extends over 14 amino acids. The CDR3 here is CASSFDGFSYEQYV. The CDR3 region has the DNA TGTGCCAGCAGTTTTGACGGTTTCTCCTACGAGCAGTACGTC.

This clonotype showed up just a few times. The CDR3 DNA reads TGCAGCGTCGGGCCCCAATTAACGTCCGGTGAAGCTTTCTTT. This encodes CSVGPQLTSGEAFF. The gene calls are TRBV29-1 and TRBJ1-1; D call uncertain. CDR1 SQVTM and CDR2 ANQGSEA come from the germline V gene. V was cut by 6 bases and J by 7 bases, with 21 bases left in between. This CDR3 is built from 14 residues.

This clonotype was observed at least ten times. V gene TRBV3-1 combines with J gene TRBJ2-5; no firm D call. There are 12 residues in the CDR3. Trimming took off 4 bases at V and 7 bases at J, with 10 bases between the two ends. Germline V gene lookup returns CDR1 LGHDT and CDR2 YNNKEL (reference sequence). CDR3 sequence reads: CASSPTERTQYF. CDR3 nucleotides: TGTGCCAGCAGCCCTACAGAAAGGACCCAGTACTTC.

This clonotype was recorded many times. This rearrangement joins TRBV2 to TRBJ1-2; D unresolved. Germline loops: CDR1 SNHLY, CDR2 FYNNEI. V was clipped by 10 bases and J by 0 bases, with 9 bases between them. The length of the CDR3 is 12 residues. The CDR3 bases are TGTGCCACCTCCGAAGCTAACTATGGCTACACCTTC. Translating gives CATSEANYGYTF.

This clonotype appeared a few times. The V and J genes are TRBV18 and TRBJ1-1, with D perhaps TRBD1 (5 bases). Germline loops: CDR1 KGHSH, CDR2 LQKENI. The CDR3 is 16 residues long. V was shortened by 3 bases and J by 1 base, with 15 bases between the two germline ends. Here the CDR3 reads CASSPITGTANTEAFF. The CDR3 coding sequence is TGTGCCAGCTCACCGATCACCGGGACCGCGAACACTGAAGCTTTCTTT.

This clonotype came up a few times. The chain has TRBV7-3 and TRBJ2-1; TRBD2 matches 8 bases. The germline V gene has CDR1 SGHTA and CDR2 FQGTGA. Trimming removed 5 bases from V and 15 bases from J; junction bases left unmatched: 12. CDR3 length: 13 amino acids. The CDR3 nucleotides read TGTGCCAGCAGCCAAACCCGCCGGGGGGGGTGGTTCTTC. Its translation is CASSQTRRGGWFF.

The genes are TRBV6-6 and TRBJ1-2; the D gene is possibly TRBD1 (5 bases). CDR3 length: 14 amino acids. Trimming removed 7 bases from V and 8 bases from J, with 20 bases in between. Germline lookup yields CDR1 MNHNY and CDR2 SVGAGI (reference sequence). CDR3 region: CASKRSGGEFGYTF. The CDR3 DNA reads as TGTGCCAGCAAACGGTCCGGGGGTGAGTTCGGCTACACCTTC.

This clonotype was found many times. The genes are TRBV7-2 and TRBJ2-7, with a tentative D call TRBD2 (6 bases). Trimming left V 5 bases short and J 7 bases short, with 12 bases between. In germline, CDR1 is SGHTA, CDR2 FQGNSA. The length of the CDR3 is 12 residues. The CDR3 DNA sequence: TGTGCCAGCAGCCGGGGGTCCCGGGAGCAGTACTTC. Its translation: CASSRGSREQYF.

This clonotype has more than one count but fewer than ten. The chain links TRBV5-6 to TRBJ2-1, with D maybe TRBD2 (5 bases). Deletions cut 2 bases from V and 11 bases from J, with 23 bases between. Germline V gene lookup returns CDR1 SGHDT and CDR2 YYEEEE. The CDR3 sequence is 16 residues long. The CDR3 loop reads CASSFSLGRAQSQQFF. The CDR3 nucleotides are TGTGCCAGCAGCTTTAGTTTGGGGAGAGCCCAATCTCAGCAGTTCTTC.

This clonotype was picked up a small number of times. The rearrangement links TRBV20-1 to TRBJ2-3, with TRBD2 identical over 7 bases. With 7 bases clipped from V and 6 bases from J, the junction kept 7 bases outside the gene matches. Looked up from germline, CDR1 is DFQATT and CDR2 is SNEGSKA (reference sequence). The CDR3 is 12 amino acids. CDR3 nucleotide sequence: TGCAGTGTCGCGACTAGCAGGGATACGCAGTATTTT. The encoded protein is CSVATSRDTQYF.

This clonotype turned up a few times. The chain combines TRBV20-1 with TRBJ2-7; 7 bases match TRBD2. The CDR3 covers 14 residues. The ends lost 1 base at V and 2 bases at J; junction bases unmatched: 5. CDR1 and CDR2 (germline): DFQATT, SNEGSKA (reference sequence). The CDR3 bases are TGCAGTGCTAGAGTACGCGGGGGACCCTACGAGCAGTACGTC. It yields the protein CSARVRGGPYEQYV.

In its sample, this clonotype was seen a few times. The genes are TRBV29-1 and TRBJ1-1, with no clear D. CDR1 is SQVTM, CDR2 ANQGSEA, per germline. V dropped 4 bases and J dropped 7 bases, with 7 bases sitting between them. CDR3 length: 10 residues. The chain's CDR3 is CSVGDREAFF. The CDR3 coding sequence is TGCAGCGTTGGAGACCGTGAAGCTTTCTTT.

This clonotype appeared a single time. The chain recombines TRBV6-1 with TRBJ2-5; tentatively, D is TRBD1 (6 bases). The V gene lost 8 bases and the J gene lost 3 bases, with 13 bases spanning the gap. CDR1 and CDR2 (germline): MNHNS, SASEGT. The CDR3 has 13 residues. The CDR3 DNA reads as TGTGCCAGCCGGAACAGGGTAAAAGAGACCCAGTACTTC. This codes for CASRNRVKETQYF.

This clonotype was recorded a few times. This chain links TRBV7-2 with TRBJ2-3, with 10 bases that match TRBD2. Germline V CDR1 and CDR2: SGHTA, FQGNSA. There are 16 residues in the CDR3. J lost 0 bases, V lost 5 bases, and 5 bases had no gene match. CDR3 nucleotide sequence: TGTGCCAGCAGCCAAATAGCGGGGGGTAGCACAGATACGCAGTATTTT. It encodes CASSQIAGGSTDTQYF.

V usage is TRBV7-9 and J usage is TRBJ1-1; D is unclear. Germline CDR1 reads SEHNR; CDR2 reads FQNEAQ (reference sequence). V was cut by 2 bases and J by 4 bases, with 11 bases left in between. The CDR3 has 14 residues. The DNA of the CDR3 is TGTGCCAGCAGCTTATACGGTGGGAGCACTGAAGCTTTCTTT. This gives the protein CASSLYGGSTEAFF.

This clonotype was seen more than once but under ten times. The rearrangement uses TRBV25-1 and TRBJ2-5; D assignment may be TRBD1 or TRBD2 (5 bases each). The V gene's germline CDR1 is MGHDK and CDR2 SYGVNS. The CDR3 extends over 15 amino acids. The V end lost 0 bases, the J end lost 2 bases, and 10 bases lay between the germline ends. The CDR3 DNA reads TGTGCCAGCAGTGAATATGGGGGAATACAAGAGACCCAGTACTTC. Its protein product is CASSEYGGIQETQYF.

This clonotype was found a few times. CDR3: CASSLIPGPNYGYTF. The CDR3 nucleotides read TGTGCCAGCAGCTTGATTCCAGGTCCCAACTATGGCTACACCTTC. This chain connects TRBV5-6 to TRBJ1-2; D is undetermined. V lost 1 base and J lost 2, with 12 bases in between. The CDR3 covers 15 residues. CDR1 SGHDT and CDR2 YYEEEE come from the germline V gene.

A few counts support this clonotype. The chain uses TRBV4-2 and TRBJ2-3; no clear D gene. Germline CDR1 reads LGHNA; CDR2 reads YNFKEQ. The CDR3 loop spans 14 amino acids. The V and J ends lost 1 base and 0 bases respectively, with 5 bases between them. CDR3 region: CASSQAVSTDTQYF. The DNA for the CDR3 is TGTGCCAGCAGCCAAGCAGTCAGCACAGATACGCAGTATTTT.